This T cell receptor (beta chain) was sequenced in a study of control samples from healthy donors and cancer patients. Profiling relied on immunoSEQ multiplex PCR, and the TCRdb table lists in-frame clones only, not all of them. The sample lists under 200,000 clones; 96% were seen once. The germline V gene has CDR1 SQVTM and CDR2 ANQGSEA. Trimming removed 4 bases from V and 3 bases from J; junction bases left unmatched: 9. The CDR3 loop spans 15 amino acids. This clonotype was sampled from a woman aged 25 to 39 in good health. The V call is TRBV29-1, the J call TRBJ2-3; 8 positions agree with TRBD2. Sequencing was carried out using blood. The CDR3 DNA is TGCAGCGTTGGCCATTCCGGGGGGGCGACAGATACGCAGTATTTT. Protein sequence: CSVGHSGGATDTQYF.